This TCR beta chain was sequenced in a study of T cells in women clearing cervical HPV infection. Turning to the study itself: HLA type could not be excluded as a confounder. Whole-study results and caveats: Repertoire richness, not evenness, was significantly elevated in CIN3+ cases versus controls. Effector/memory and HPV-specific T cells were not isolated, and association timing is unknown.

Comments on this clone: Its antigen is unknown. Coverage ceases 3 residues before the CDR3 finishes, and the germline J gene fills in the end.

Cervical HPV DNA detected by MY09/MY11 PCR, typed by dot-blot. Some clones are missing from TCRdb's copy, which holds only in-frame ones; the method was immunoSEQ multiplex PCR. The table for this sample gives 20,000 or so clones. This CDR3 contains 14 residues. With 5 bases clipped from V and 7 bases from J, the junction kept 8 bases outside the gene matches. Germline assignment: CDR1 MDHEN and CDR2 SYDVKM. This receptor was obtained from a woman aged 18-70 years with a cervical HPV16 infection that either progressed to CIN3+ or cleared (not recorded which). The V gene is TRBV28, the J gene TRBJ1-2; 9 nucleotides align to TRBD1. The sample comprised blood buffy coat. CDR3 loop: CASSIRDRDGGYTF. The CDR3 bases that were read are TGTGCCAGCAGTATCCGGGACAGGGATGGTGGC.